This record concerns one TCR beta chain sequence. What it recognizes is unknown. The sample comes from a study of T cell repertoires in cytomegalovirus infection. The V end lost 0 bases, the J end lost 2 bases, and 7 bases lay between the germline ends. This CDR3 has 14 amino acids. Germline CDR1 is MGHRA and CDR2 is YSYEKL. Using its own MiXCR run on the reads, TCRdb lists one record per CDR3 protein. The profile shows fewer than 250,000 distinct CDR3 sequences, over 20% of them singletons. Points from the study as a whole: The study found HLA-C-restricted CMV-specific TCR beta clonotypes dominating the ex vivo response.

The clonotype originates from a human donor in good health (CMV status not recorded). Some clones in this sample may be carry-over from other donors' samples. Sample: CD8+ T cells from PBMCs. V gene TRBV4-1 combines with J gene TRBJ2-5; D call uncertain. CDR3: CASSQDMGQETQYF. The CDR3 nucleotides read TGCGCCAGCAGCCAAGACATGGGACAAGAGACCCAGTACTTC.